A selection of T cell receptor beta chains follows, all from one sample in a study of OX40 agonist ivuxolimab in advanced cancers. Assay: immunoSEQ multiplex PCR; the TCRdb copy retains only in-frame clones and omits some. Of around 50,000 clones listed, 83% are singletons. Sequenced here: CD4+ or CD8+ T cells sorted from blood, sampled in a trial of the OX40 agonist ivuxolimab. Receptors were obtained from an adult with an advanced solid tumor such as melanoma, head and neck, liver or kidney cancer. CDR3s leave out the opening cysteine and the closing phenylalanine or tryptophan.

cdr3_aa v_call
ASSLGQDQY TRBV5-1
ASSRQGINTGELF TRBV6-5
ASSVGISTDTQY TRBV9
ASSFSGGATKNIQY TRBV19
ASSFGTGNTGELF TRBV5-1
ASTKGVTNTGELF TRBV27
ASSSRPGQGFSEAF TRBV11-2
ASSVLGKETQY TRBV2
ASSLKGSYNEQF TRBV5-4
ASSLGGSKNIQY TRBV28
ASSLAGTAYQPQH TRBV5-1
ASSESLQGEKLF TRBV6-5
ASSYSGGEAF TRBV6-5
ASRVEGAGELF TRBV19
SVEDRWKGTEAF TRBV29-1
ASSPSSGTGSHEQY TRBV5-1
ASRRRQGRETV TRBV10-1
AASDRVAEKLF TRBV19
AWSNRAWGEAF TRBV30
ASGFTKIEQF TRBV18
ASSASGTNTEAF TRBV18
ASNLGWVPGARTGAYGYT TRBV5-1
AWSGSGTVRNEQF TRBV30
ASRSTDYSSYNSPLH TRBV7-9
ASSFTRAQETQY TRBV7-2
ACRGPSYEQY TRBV30
ASSLQGAGANVLT TRBV11-2
ASSPIGPSYEQY TRBV14
ASRGLAGVPPDTQY TRBV2
ASSLSQFGGNTIY TRBV7-8
ASSLVGGASNTEAF TRBV7-2
ASSFGGAQADTQY TRBV5-1
ASSLGGGGVDYT TRBV7-2
ASSDPTYGYT TRBV6-1
ASSPAVGSGNTIY TRBV18
ASSLGFSDTQY TRBV5-1
ASSSPGQGDYGYT TRBV28
ASSSGRHYEQY TRBV6-6